These 26 T cell receptor beta chains share one sample of origin, sequenced in a study of blood T cell repertoires in COVID-19. The assay was immunoSEQ multiplex PCR, and TCRdb's table has in-frame clones only and misses some. Among under 300,000 clones, approximately 82% were seen once, and the ten largest hold approximately 3.2%. Input material: peripheral blood. The receptor source for this set is a woman aged 18-29 years with acute or convalescent COVID-19.

The V gene is TRBV5-5, the J gene TRBJ2-1, with 10 nucleotides matching TRBD2. CDR1 is SGHKS, CDR2 YYEKEE, per germline (reference sequence). J gave up 2 bases and V 3 bases, and 2 bases lay outside the gene matches. CDR3 size: 15 residues. Here the CDR3 DNA reads TGTGCCAGCAGCTGGGGACTAGCGACCTACAATGAGCAGTTCTTC. Its protein product is CASSWGLATYNEQFF.

This clone appeared once. The V call is TRBV5-4, the J call TRBJ2-7, with TRBD2 matching over 7 bases. Per the germline V gene, CDR1 is SGHNT and CDR2 is YYREEE (reference sequence). The CDR3 totals 15 residues. J lost 3 bases, V lost 2 bases, and 8 bases had no gene match. The CDR3 reads CASSFMGGGDYEQYF. The CDR3 DNA is TGTGCCAGCAGCTTTATGGGCGGGGGTGACTACGAGCAGTACTTC.

The rearrangement joins TRBV2 to TRBJ1-6, with 10 bases aligning to TRBD1. Per germline, CDR1 SNHLY and CDR2 FYNNEI. V gave up 4 bases and J gave up 10 bases; unmatched junction bases: 4. CDR3 length: 14 amino acids. The CDR3 nucleotides read TGTGCCAGCAGTGGCTGGGACAGGGGCTCACCCCTCCACTTT. Its translation is CASSGWDRGSPLHF.

This chain connects TRBV5-1 to TRBJ2-2; 8 nucleotides line up with TRBD1. The germline V gene encodes CDR1 SGHRS and CDR2 YFSETQ. The ends lost 3 bases at V and 4 bases at J; junction bases unmatched: 5. This CDR3 is 15 amino acids long. As DNA, the CDR3 is TGCGCCAGCAGCTCCGGACAGGGAATCACCGGGGAGCTGTTTTTT. Translation: CASSSGQGITGELFF. The full variable domain, its missing parts supplied by reference TRBV5-1 and TRBJ2-2, is KAGVTQTPRYLIKTRGQQVTLSCSPISGHRSVSWYQQTPGQGLQFLFEYFSETQRNKGNFPGRFSGRQFSNSRSEMNVSTLELGDSALYLCASSSGQGITGELFFGEGSRLTVL.

This clone has only a few counts. The CDR3 DNA reads TGTGCCAGCAGTTCCGCCGCCGGACAGGGGGGGAGGGAGCAGTACTTC. Amino acid sequence: CASSSAAGQGGREQYF. The chain joins TRBV27 to TRBJ2-7; 10 bases are a match to TRBD1. The CDR3 has 16 amino acids. The V gene end was trimmed by 4 bases and the J gene end by 7 bases; junction bases not matched to a gene: 13. The germline V gene has CDR1 MNHEY and CDR2 SMNVEV (reference sequence).

This chain connects TRBV5-1 to TRBJ1-1; D call uncertain. The CDR3 covers 13 residues. From germline, CDR1 is SGHRS and CDR2 YFSETQ. V lost 3 bases and J 7 bases, leaving 13 bases between the germline ends. CDR3 coding DNA: TGCGCCAGCAGCTCCCCAATCGGACTTGAAGCTTTCTTT. Translating gives CASSSPIGLEAFF.

This clone showed up many times. The genes are TRBV2 and TRBJ2-1; TRBD1 is a possible D gene (6 bases). Trimming left V 4 bases short and J 9 bases short, with 13 bases between. This CDR3 has 13 residues. Germline CDR1 SNHLY, CDR2 FYNNEI. The chain's CDR3 is CASSALGAAEQFF. The CDR3 bases are TGTGCCAGCAGTGCCCTGGGGGCTGCTGAGCAGTTCTTC.

Only a few counts were recorded for this clone. This rearrangement joins TRBV7-2 to TRBJ2-5; 8 bases match TRBD1. V lost 5 bases and J lost 6; bases outside the gene matches: 11. Germline V gene data show CDR1 as SGHTA and CDR2 as FQGNSA. The CDR3 contains 15 residues. Here the CDR3 reads CASSDKTGEGKTQYF. In DNA form, the CDR3 reads TGTGCCAGCAGCGACAAGACAGGGGAAGGAAAGACCCAGTACTTC.

This sequence joins TRBV6-5 and TRBJ2-2; 9 bases are shared with TRBD1. V shed 6 bases, J shed 2 bases, and the junction held 4 bases outside the gene matches. Germline V CDR1 and CDR2: MNHEY, SVGAGI. This CDR3 has 15 residues. The chain's CDR3 is CASRKTGGNTGELFF. The DNA of the CDR3 is TGTGCCAGCAGAAAGACAGGGGGAAACACCGGGGAGCTGTTTTTT.

The CDR3 sequence is CASSYSGQNEKLFF. CDR3 in DNA: TGTGCCAGCAGTTACTCGGGACAGAATGAAAAACTGTTTTTT. The rearrangement uses TRBV6-6 and TRBJ1-4, with 7 nucleotides matching TRBD1. Trimming at V came to 0 bases and at J to 5 bases, leaving 0 bases not matched to a gene. The germline V gene encodes CDR1 MNHNY and CDR2 SVGAGI (reference sequence). The CDR3 is 14 amino acids.

This chain uses TRBV18 with TRBJ2-5; D is possibly TRBD2 (5 bases). Germline V CDR1 and CDR2: KGHSH, LQKENI. V was cut by 3 bases and J by 2 bases, with 10 bases left in between. There are 14 residues in the CDR3. As DNA, the CDR3 is TGTGCCAGCTCACCGACTACTGTACAAGAGACCCAGTACTTC. Its protein is CASSPTTVQETQYF.

This rearrangement joins TRBV3-1 (or the pseudogene TRBV3-2) to TRBJ2-7; 9 nucleotides agree with TRBD2. With 2 bases clipped from V and 5 bases from J, the junction kept 7 bases outside the gene matches. CDR1 and CDR2 from the germline V gene are LGHDT and YNNKEL (reference sequence). The CDR3 consists of 15 residues. The CDR3 protein is CASSQLGGRAHEQYF. CDR3 nucleotide sequence: TGTGCCAGCAGCCAACTGGGCGGGAGGGCCCACGAGCAGTACTTC.

Concerning this clone itself: Other DNA sequences of this sample code for an identical CDR3. The chain couples TRBV5-1 to TRBJ1-5, with no clear D. Deletions cut 0 bases from V and 4 bases from J, with 8 bases between. The CDR3 is 14 residues long. Germline CDR1 and CDR2: SGHRS and YFSETQ. Written as DNA, the CDR3 is TGCGCCAGCAGCTTGGGACAAATTAATCAGCCCCAGCATTTT. Amino acid sequence: CASSLGQINQPQHF. Combining the CDR3 with reference TRBV5-1 and TRBJ1-5 gives the whole variable domain KAGVTQTPRYLIKTRGQQVTLSCSPISGHRSVSWYQQTPGQGLQFLFEYFSETQRNKGNFPGRFSGRQFSNSRSEMNVSTLELGDSALYLCASSLGQINQPQHFGDGTRLSIL.

This chain links TRBV7-9 with TRBJ1-1; D might be TRBD1 (5 bases). CDR3 length: 14 amino acids. V was pared by 5 bases and J by 0 bases, with 10 bases between. Germline CDR1 is SEHNR and CDR2 is FQNEAQ (reference sequence). The CDR3 protein is CASSPGSMNTEAFF. As DNA, the CDR3 is TGTGCCAGCAGCCCAGGGTCGATGAACACTGAAGCTTTCTTT.

The genes are TRBV4-1 and TRBJ1-4; no clear D. V was trimmed by 0 bases and J by 4 bases, leaving 9 bases between them. The germline gives CDR1 MGHRA, CDR2 YSYEKL. CDR3 length equals 15 residues. The CDR3 DNA is TGCGCCAGCAGCCAAGAACCCAGACTTAATGAAAAACTGTTTTTT. Translating gives CASSQEPRLNEKLFF.

This clone has ten or more counts. The V gene is TRBV29-1, the J gene TRBJ1-1, with a possible D match to TRBD1 (5 bases). Germline V gene data show CDR1 as SQVTM and CDR2 as ANQGSEA. The CDR3 covers 14 residues. Trimming shortened V by 6 bases and J by 1 base, and 15 bases separated the two germline ends. CDR3 amino acids: CSVRQSSWNTEAFF. CDR3 bases: TGCAGCGTGCGACAGTCGTCATGGAACACTGAAGCTTTCTTT.

The CDR3 DNA is TGTGCCAGCAGCCAATGGTTGACTAGCGGCTACGAGCAGTACTTC. It specifies CASSQWLTSGYEQYF. This chain links TRBV3-1 (or the pseudogene TRBV3-2) with TRBJ2-7; 9 nucleotides line up with TRBD2. Germline-derived CDR1 and CDR2 are LGHDT and YNNKEL (reference sequence). CDR3 length: 15 residues. V lost 2 bases to trimming and J lost 3 bases; unmatched junction nucleotides: 5.

The V gene is TRBV4-3, the J gene TRBJ2-1; the D gene is possibly TRBD2 (5 bases). The V and J ends lost 1 base and 4 bases respectively, with 11 bases between them. The CDR3 totals 15 residues. Looked up from germline, CDR1 is LGHNA and CDR2 is YSLEER. The CDR3 sequence is CASSQAWTGYNEQFF. CDR3 sequence (DNA): TGCGCCAGCAGCCAAGCCTGGACTGGATACAATGAGCAGTTCTTC.

The rearrangement links TRBV7-9 to TRBJ2-2, with TRBD2 identical over 10 bases. CDR1 SEHNR and CDR2 FQNEAQ come from the germline V gene (reference sequence). With 5 bases clipped from V and 6 bases from J, the junction kept 6 bases outside the gene matches. This CDR3 comprises 15 residues. The CDR3 bases are TGTGCCAGCAGCCCCCCTAGCGGGAGCGCCGGGGAGCTGTTTTTT. As protein: CASSPPSGSAGELFF.

The sample holds one count of this clone. The CDR3 is CASSSTKTGGFDSPLHF. The CDR3 nucleotides are TGTGCCAGCAGCTCCACAAAGACAGGGGGCTTTGATTCACCCCTCCACTTT. The J gene is TRBJ1-6, the V gene TRBV7-9; TRBD1 matches 10 bases. The V and J ends lost 4 bases and 8 bases, in that order; junction bases with no gene match: 11. CDR1 and CDR2 from the germline V gene are SEHNR and FQNEAQ (reference sequence). This CDR3 is 17 amino acids long.

The chain joins TRBV27 to TRBJ2-7; possibly TRBD1 for D (5 bases). Germline CDR1 MNHEY, CDR2 SMNVEV (reference sequence). V lost 5 bases and J lost 3, with 14 bases in between. This CDR3 has 14 residues. In nucleotides, the CDR3 is TGTGCCAGCAGTCCCAGGGCCTTGATCTACGAGCAGTACTTC. Its protein product is CASSPRALIYEQYF.

The chain recombines TRBV9 with TRBJ1-3; tentative D call: TRBD1 (6 bases). The CDR3 loop spans 14 amino acids. V lost 3 bases to trimming and J lost 0 bases, with 7 bases between them. Germline V gene sequence: CDR1 SGDLS, CDR2 YYNGEE. CDR3 region: CASSAGVSGNTIYF. Here the CDR3 DNA reads TGTGCCAGCAGCGCAGGGGTCTCTGGAAACACCATATATTTT.

This rearrangement joins TRBV4-3 to TRBJ1-5; D is ambiguous. The CDR3 sequence is 15 residues long. Germline CDR1 reads LGHNA; CDR2 reads YSLEER. V was cut by 1 base and J by 9 bases, with 16 bases left in between. CDR3 nucleotides: TGCGCCAGCAGCCAAGTTGTTGAGGGCCTGGGGCCCCAGCATTTT. Translated, it gives CASSQVVEGLGPQHF.

V is TRBV7-2 and J is TRBJ2-2, with TRBD2 matching over 9 bases. CDR1 is SGHTA and CDR2 is FQGNSA in the germline V gene. The CDR3 has 18 amino acids. The trim removed 5 bases at V and 1 base at J, leaving 11 bases unmatched. For the CDR3, the DNA is TGTGCCAGCAGCCCACCCGGGGCGGGAGGGGAGAACACCGGGGAGCTGTTTTTT. Amino acids: CASSPPGAGGENTGELFF.

This sequence joins TRBV28 and TRBJ2-7; unclear D gene. This CDR3 region has 12 residues. CDR1 and CDR2 from the germline V gene are MDHEN and SYDVKM. Between the trimmed V and J ends, which lost 3 bases and 3 bases, there was a span of 6 bases. The CDR3 loop is CASSLGNYEQYF. Here the CDR3 DNA reads TGTGCCAGCAGTTTGGGCAACTACGAGCAGTACTTC.

The chain couples TRBV29-1 to TRBJ1-2; no firm D call. V lost 7 bases and J lost 4, with 10 bases in between. Germline CDR1 SQVTM, CDR2 ANQGSEA. The CDR3 is 11 residues long. In DNA, the CDR3 is TGCAGCGGCGGGGAATCCTATGGCTACACCTTC. Translated, it gives CSGGESYGYTF.